This T cell receptor beta chain derives from a study of control samples from healthy donors and cancer patients. Sequenced by immunoSEQ multiplex PCR; TCRdb stores in-frame clones only, minus some. Altogether about 150,000 clones are present, 80% to 95% being singletons, with the ten largest covering almost 6%. The CDR3 is 15 residues long. V was pared by 5 bases and J by 7 bases, with 9 bases of the junction left unmatched. Germline CDR1 is LGHDT and CDR2 is YNNKEL (reference sequence). This sequence originates from a man between 18 and 35 years old in good health. The chain couples TRBV3-1 (or the pseudogene TRBV3-2) to TRBJ2-1; 9 bases fit TRBD1. Sequencing was performed on blood. This chain's CDR3 is CASSFGTGWFNEQFF. CDR3 in DNA: TGTGCCAGCAGCTTCGGGACAGGGTGGTTTAATGAGCAGTTCTTC.